The 6 T cell receptor delta chains below come from one sample, sequenced in a study of γδ T cells in repeated Plasmodium falciparum infection. TCRdb called clones anew from the multiplex PCR reads with CATT. The table has 85,000 to 90,000 delta-chain clones, over 1.3% seen once. Vgamma9/Vdelta2+ and Vdelta2-negative gammadelta T cells were flow-sorted from PBMC for bulk sequencing. The sequencing input was gamma-delta T cells from blood. Receptor source: a pool of human donors (malaria-infected and uninfected, not separated).

This clone has just a few counts. The protein that TCRdb holds for this DNA derives from a much larger clone and differs from the translated DNA at residue 15, which likely indicates a read error; the protein shown here is translated from the DNA. A V gene of TRDV2 was called, but no J gene was assigned; the listed D gene, TRDD3, was not tested against the DNA. Per the germline V gene, CDR1 is GEAIGNYY and CDR2 is EKD. The CDR3 sequence is 16 residues long. CDR3 DNA: TGTGCCTTTTACCCGCTGGGGGTCAAGTACACCGATAAACTCACCTTT. This translates into CAFYPLGVKYTDKLTF.

This clone occurred a few times. With only one base between it and a far larger clone, this is likely a read error. In the same sample, other DNA sequences code for this CDR3. V usage is TRDV1 and J usage is TRDJ1; D is possibly TRDD3 (5 bases). No J segment appears in TCRdb, so it was assigned here by matching the sequence to germline. The CDR3 contains 21 residues. Per the germline V gene, CDR1 is TSWWSYY and CDR2 is QGS. The CDR3 loop reads CALGELVLIDPRGGATDKLIF. The CDR3 bases are TGTGCTCTCGGGGAACTAGTTCTAATTGACCCTCGGGGGGGTGCCACCGATAAACTCATCTTT.

This clone was found many times. The identical CDR3 is also encoded by other nucleotide sequences in the sample. The J gene is TRDJ1, the V gene TRDV1, with 11 bases identical to TRDD3. This CDR3 region has 21 residues. The V gene end was trimmed by 2 bases and the J gene end by 0 bases; junction bases not matched to a gene: 17. From germline, CDR1 is TSWWSYY and CDR2 QGS. In DNA form, the CDR3 reads TGTGCTCTTGGGGAAAGTCTCCTACGTACTGGGGGATATCGATACACCGATAAACTCATCTTT. Amino acids: CALGESLLRTGGYRYTDKLIF.

This clone has a count of ten or more. The translation of this DNA and the TCRdb protein of a much larger clone differ at residue 14, probably owing to a read error; the protein shown here is translated from the DNA. This chain links TRDV2 with TRDJ1; 10 nucleotides line up with TRDD3. Germline-derived CDR1 and CDR2 are GEAIGNYY and EKD. The CDR3 sequence is 18 residues long. The CDR3 nucleotides read TGTGCCTGTGACCCCCTTACTGGGGGATCCCCCGACACCGGTAAACTCATCTTT. Its protein product is CACDPLTGGSPDTGKLIF.

A note on this clone: The protein given by TCRdb reflects a much larger clone and differs at residue 19 from this DNA's translation, likely from a read error; the protein shown is the DNA's translation. The V gene call is TRDV1, and the J gene call is absent; the D segment call TRDD3 is taken from the table without a DNA check. The CDR3 spans 21 residues. CDR1 and CDR2 (germline): TSWWSYY, QGS. The CDR3 region is CALGNVPTLGDRGLYTDKPIF. Here the CDR3 DNA reads TGTGCTCTTGGGAACGTCCCTACGCTGGGGGATAGGGGACTGTACACCGATAAACCCATCTTT.

This clone showed up just a few times. TCRdb's protein for this DNA is that of a much larger clone and differs from the translation at residue 4, likely a read error; the protein shown is the DNA translation. The chain combines TRDV2 with TRDJ1, with TRDD3 matching over 7 bases. As TCRdb names no J gene, one was assigned here on the basis of a DNA match to germline. The CDR3 is 18 amino acids. CDR1 is GEAIGNYY and CDR2 is EKD in the germline V gene. The CDR3 coding sequence is TGTGCCTGTGGCACCTCCTGGGGGCCCCGGCGGGACACCGATAAACTCATCTTT. It yields the protein CACGTSWGPRRDTDKLIF.